Listed below are T cell receptor beta chains from one sample, sequenced in a study of blood T cell repertoires in COVID-19. Data came from immunoSEQ multiplex PCR; TCRdb stores just in-frame clones and leaves some out. The data contain 97,000 or so clones, 82% of them singletons. The specimen was peripheral blood. These receptors originate from a man aged 80 or over with acute or convalescent COVID-19. Each CDR3 is given with its conserved first and last residue. The D gene is left open where the match is weak. Part of the rows lack a size; the others show once, few, many or a class for expanded clones.

size	V	J	D	CDR3	DNA
.	TRBV7-9	TRBJ1-3	.	CASSNRAGNTIYF	TGTGCCAGCAGTAACAGGGCTGGAAACACCATATATTTT
.	TRBV7-7	TRBJ2-6	.	CASSASTSGANVLTF	TGTGCTAGCAGCGCCAGTACCTCTGGGGCCAACGTCCTGACTTTC
once	TRBV29-1	TRBJ2-3	.	CSGGYRDPTDTQYF	TGCAGCGGGGGATACAGGGACCCCACAGATACGCAGTATTTT
.	TRBV19	TRBJ2-6	TRBD1	CASRRTGGVSGANVLTF	TGTGCCAGTAGGCGGACAGGGGGCGTCTCCGGGGCCAACGTCCTGACTTTC
few	TRBV15	TRBJ2-1	TRBD2	CATSRELSGGAHEQFF	TGTGCCACCAGCAGGGAACTTAGCGGGGGGGCCCATGAGCAGTTCTTC
many	TRBV12-5	TRBJ2-7	.	CASGYGYYEQYF	TGTGCTAGTGGCTACGGTTACTACGAGCAGTACTTC
.	TRBV7-2	TRBJ1-1	.	CASSLIGPAGAEAFF	TGTGCCAGCAGCTTGATTGGTCCCGCAGGCGCTGAAGCTTTCTTT
.	TRBV30	TRBJ1-1	.	CAWSGVSNTEAFF	TGTGCCTGGAGTGGTGTCTCGAACACTGAAGCTTTCTTT
.	TRBV7-2	TRBJ1-1	.	CASSEGPGFTEAFF	TGTGCCAGCAGTGAGGGTCCCGGGTTCACTGAAGCTTTCTTT
.	TRBV29-1	TRBJ2-5	.	CSVVSSQGQETQYF	TGCAGCGTTGTTAGCTCTCAGGGCCAAGAGACCCAGTACTTC
.	TRBV27	TRBJ1-2	.	CASSLNSPYGYTF	TGTGCCAGCAGTTTGAACAGTCCTTATGGCTACACCTTC
.	TRBV19	TRBJ2-2	.	CASSILSHTGELFF	TGTGCCAGTAGTATTCTTTCCCACACCGGGGAGCTGTTTTTT
.	TRBV10-1	TRBJ2-5	.	CASSEMTGGRETQYF	TGCGCCAGCAGTGAGATGACCGGGGGAAGAGAGACCCAGTACTTC
.	TRBV9	TRBJ1-1	.	CASSAEDMINTEAFF	TGTGCCAGCAGCGCCGAGGACATGATTAACACTGAAGCTTTCTTT
.	TRBV24-1	TRBJ2-5	TRBD2	CATRSGLGEETQYF	TGTGCCACCAGGTCGGGACTAGGGGAAGAGACCCAGTACTTC
.	TRBV5-1	TRBJ2-1	.	CASSPHITYNEQFF	TGCGCCAGCAGCCCACATATAACCTACAATGAGCAGTTCTTC
.	TRBV5-4	TRBJ2-5	TRBD2	CASSPKAASGDQETQYF	TGTGCCAGCAGCCCAAAAGCGGCTAGCGGGGACCAAGAGACCCAGTACTTC
.	TRBV24-1	TRBJ2-7	.	CATSDPRRDSSYEQYF	TGTGCCACCAGTGACCCTCGGCGGGACAGCTCCTACGAGCAGTACTTC
once	TRBV29-1	TRBJ2-7	TRBD1	CSVGTGTLVEQYF	TGCAGCGTAGGGACAGGGACACTAGTGGAGCAGTACTTC
once	TRBV7-2	TRBJ2-7	TRBD1	CASSSGQGKTYEQYF	TGTGCCAGCAGCTCGGGACAGGGGAAAACCTACGAGCAGTACTTC
.	TRBV10-2	TRBJ2-4	TRBD1	CASTPGDSTKNIQYF	TGCGCCAGCACCCCCGGGGACAGTACCAAAAACATTCAGTACTTC
.	TRBV5-4	TRBJ2-3	TRBD2	CASSLGAGSTDTQYF	TGTGCCAGCAGCTTGGGAGCGGGAAGCACAGATACGCAGTATTTT